The 29 T cell receptor beta chains listed next were all sequenced from one sample in a study of T cells in localized non-small cell lung cancer. The table came from immunoSEQ multiplex PCR; TCRdb's copy has only in-frame clones and leaves some out. The profile covers approximately 41,000 clones, with roughly 90% appearing a single time and roughly a tenth taken by the ten largest. Sample: PBMCs, taken before any cancer treatment. The source of these receptors is a woman aged 35 to 70 with stage II lung adenocarcinoma.

This chain uses TRBV9 with TRBJ2-2; unclear D gene. V lost 1 base to trimming and J lost 7 bases, with 8 bases between them. Germline V gene lookup returns CDR1 SGDLS and CDR2 YYNGEE. The CDR3 loop spans 13 amino acids. The DNA of the CDR3 is TGTGCCAGCAGCGTATTAGCTGGCGGGGAGCTGTTTTTT. Protein: CASSVLAGGELFF.

Here the CDR3 reads CSVDRVQTQYF. DNA of the CDR3: TGCAGCGTTGACAGGGTACAGACCCAGTACTTC. This chain links TRBV29-1 with TRBJ2-5; D possibly corresponds to TRBD1 (5 bases). Trimming left V 3 bases short and J 6 bases short, with 8 bases between. The V gene's germline CDR1 is SQVTM and CDR2 ANQGSEA. CDR3 size: 11 residues.

J is TRBJ2-7 and V is TRBV6-5; 10 bases match TRBD1. CDR3 length: 15 residues. CDR1 and CDR2 from the germline V gene are MNHEY and SVGAGI. The junction had 8 bases not matched to a gene; V was cut back by 7 bases and J by 2 bases. The chain's CDR3 is CASIRRGQGTYEQYF. The CDR3 coding sequence is TGTGCCAGCATAAGGAGGGGACAGGGGACCTACGAGCAGTACTTC.

V is TRBV6-6 and J is TRBJ1-2; TRBD1 might be the D (6 bases). The CDR3 has 15 amino acids. Trimming left V 6 bases short and J 3 bases short, with 17 bases between. CDR1 and CDR2 from the germline V gene are MNHNY and SVGAGI (reference sequence). The CDR3 DNA reads as TGTGCCAGCAGCCTAGGGGGAGCTTCATACTATGGCTACACCTTC. Its translation is CASSLGGASYYGYTF.

This chain uses TRBV5-1 with TRBJ2-1; 9 bases line up with TRBD2. The V segment lost 1 base and the J segment 6 bases; nucleotides outside the gene matches: 5. The CDR3 totals 15 residues. CDR1 is SGHRS, CDR2 YFSETQ, per germline. Here the CDR3 reads CASSLNAGGSNEQFF. In DNA, the CDR3 is TGCGCCAGCAGCTTGAATGCGGGGGGGTCCAATGAGCAGTTCTTC.

This clone appeared a single time. The genes are TRBV5-1 and TRBJ2-1; no clear D. Germline V gives CDR1 SGHRS, CDR2 YFSETQ. The CDR3 length is 11 residues. The V and J ends lost 2 bases and 10 bases respectively, with 7 bases between them. CDR3 residues: CASSFSEEQFF. The CDR3 coding sequence is TGCGCCAGCAGCTTCAGCGAGGAGCAGTTCTTC.

This chain connects TRBV28 to TRBJ2-3; tentative D call: TRBD2 (6 bases). This CDR3 has 16 residues. Deletions cut 4 bases from V and 0 bases from J, with 14 bases between. Germline V CDR1 and CDR2: MDHEN, SYDVKM. CDR3 sequence: CASSSLGRTSTDTQYF. The CDR3 nucleotides are TGTGCCAGCAGTTCCCTAGGGAGGACTAGCACAGATACGCAGTATTTT.

The chain has TRBV5-5 and TRBJ2-5; D gene ambiguous. V shed 4 bases and J shed 3 bases, with 13 bases lying between them. There are 14 residues in the CDR3. CDR1 and CDR2 (germline): SGHKS, YYEKEE (reference sequence). CDR3 region: CASSPFGQEETQYF. In DNA form, the CDR3 reads TGTGCCAGCAGCCCTTTCGGCCAGGAAGAGACCCAGTACTTC.

The chain is built from TRBV2 and TRBJ1-1; 8 bases agree with TRBD1. CDR3 length: 14 amino acids. Unmatched junction bases numbered 7, after V lost 3 bases and J lost 7 bases. The germline CDR1 and CDR2 sequences are SNHLY and FYNNEI. For the CDR3, the DNA is TGTGCCAGCAGTGATGCAGGGGGCCGCCTTGAAGCTTTCTTT. This translates into CASSDAGGRLEAFF.

This clone was observed once. The chain has TRBV5-1 and TRBJ2-3, with TRBD2 as a possible D gene (6 bases). The V end lost 1 base, the J end lost 2 bases, and 17 bases lay between the germline ends. The CDR3 spans 17 residues. CDR1 and CDR2 from the germline V gene are SGHRS and YFSETQ. The CDR3 DNA sequence: TGCGCCAGCAGCTTGCTGGGACTTTCTGTTTCCACAGATACGCAGTATTTT. Translation: CASSLLGLSVSTDTQYF.

The CDR3 reads CSVEEGSYTF. For the CDR3, the DNA is TGCAGCGTTGAGGAGGGGAGTTACACCTTC. The chain employs TRBV29-1 and TRBJ1-2; maybe TRBD1 (5 bases). V was clipped by 3 bases and J by 11 bases, with 10 bases between them. Per the germline V gene, CDR1 is SQVTM and CDR2 is ANQGSEA. The CDR3 loop spans 10 amino acids.

The genes are TRBV28 and TRBJ1-2; perhaps TRBD1 as D (6 bases). Germline loops: CDR1 MDHEN, CDR2 SYDVKM. The V gene lost 11 bases and the J gene lost 6 bases, with 16 bases spanning the gap. The CDR3 length is 12 residues. The CDR3 nucleotides are TGTGCCTGTCGGGCAGGGGAGGATGGCTACACCTTC. Its protein product is CACRAGEDGYTF.

The chain combines TRBV7-8 with TRBJ1-1; 7 nucleotides line up with TRBD1. Germline V CDR1 and CDR2: SGHVS, FQNEAQ. V lost 0 bases to trimming and J lost 0 bases; unmatched junction nucleotides: 1. CDR3 length equals 15 residues. In DNA form, the CDR3 reads TGTGCCAGCAGCTTAGCGACAGGGTTGAACACTGAAGCTTTCTTT. Amino acid sequence: CASSLATGLNTEAFF.

J is TRBJ1-3 and V is TRBV6-5, with no clear D. CDR1 MNHEY and CDR2 SVGAGI come from the germline V gene. The CDR3 runs 14 residues. V was clipped by 6 bases and J by 0 bases, with 9 bases between them. The CDR3 here is CASRTRNSGNTIYF. The CDR3 region has the DNA TGTGCCAGCAGGACGCGGAACTCTGGAAACACCATATATTTT.

The rearrangement links TRBV7-2 to TRBJ1-3, with TRBD1 identical over 9 bases. Germline CDR1 SGHTA, CDR2 FQGNSA. V dropped 5 bases and J dropped 2; count of bases not matched to a gene: 10. This CDR3 region has 17 residues. The CDR3 DNA sequence: TGTGCCAGCAGCCCCGGGACAGGGAGGCATGCTGGAAACACCATATATTTT. This sequence encodes CASSPGTGRHAGNTIYF.

The rearrangement joins TRBV18 to TRBJ1-5, with a possible D match to TRBD1 (5 bases). This CDR3 is 14 amino acids long. CDR1 and CDR2 (germline): KGHSH, LQKENI. Trimming shortened V by 3 bases and J by 3 bases, and 9 bases separated the two germline ends. The CDR3 protein is CASSPGGDNQPQHF. The CDR3 region has the DNA TGTGCCAGCTCACCGGGAGGGGACAATCAGCCCCAGCATTTT.

This clone was observed once. The chain employs TRBV7-3 and TRBJ1-1; D gene ambiguous. Germline CDR1 SGHTA, CDR2 FQGTGA. There are 13 residues in the CDR3. Trimming pared 6 bases from V and 5 bases from J, leaving 13 bases between. Here the CDR3 reads CASSWGWGTEAFF. In DNA, the CDR3 is TGTGCCAGCAGTTGGGGATGGGGAACTGAAGCTTTCTTT.

The chain is built from TRBV5-8 and TRBJ1-5; D remains unclear. Trimming pared 4 bases from V and 0 bases from J, leaving 11 bases between. The CDR3 consists of 15 residues. Germline V gene sequence: CDR1 SGHTS, CDR2 YDEGEE. This chain's CDR3 is CASSIGTASNQPQHF. In DNA, the CDR3 is TGTGCCAGCAGCATCGGAACCGCTAGCAATCAGCCCCAGCATTTT.

This chain uses TRBV7-8 with TRBJ1-1; D not resolved. The length of the CDR3 is 15 residues. V lost 1 base and J lost 5, with 14 bases in between. Germline CDR1 SGHVS, CDR2 FQNEAQ. The CDR3 reads CASSLGVQLGTEAFF. The DNA of the CDR3 is TGTGCCAGCAGCTTAGGAGTGCAGTTGGGTACTGAAGCTTTCTTT. Full variable domain (remainder filled in from reference TRBV7-8 and TRBJ1-1): GAGVSQSPRYKVAKRGQDVALRCDPISGHVSLFWYQQALGQGPEFLTYFQNEAQLDKSGLPSDRFFAERPEGSVSTLKIQRTQQEDSAVYLCASSLGVQLGTEAFFGQGTRLTVV.

V usage is TRBV7-6 and J usage is TRBJ1-5; no reliable D call. V was pared by 0 bases and J by 0 bases, with 6 bases between. This CDR3 has 15 residues. Germline CDR1 is SGHVS and CDR2 is FNYEAQ. This CDR3 reads CASSLAGNSNQPQHF. For the CDR3, the DNA is TGTGCCAGCAGCTTAGCTGGGAATAGCAATCAGCCCCAGCATTTT. Looking up the rest from reference TRBV7-6 and TRBJ1-5 gives the full variable domain: GAGVSQSPRYKVTKRGQDVALRCDPISGHVSLYWYRQALGQGPEFLTYFNYEAQQDKSGLPNDRFSAERPEGSISTLTIQRTEQRDSAMYRCASSLAGNSNQPQHFGDGTRLSIL.

This chain joins TRBV5-5 and TRBJ1-1; 7 bases are shared with TRBD1. Per germline, CDR1 SGHKS and CDR2 YYEKEE (reference sequence). This CDR3 is built from 17 residues. V shed 2 bases and J 2 bases; nucleotides not matched to a gene: 12. This CDR3 is CASSFQFQGGVNTEAFF. In nucleotides, the CDR3 is TGTGCCAGCAGCTTTCAATTCCAGGGGGGTGTAAACACTGAAGCTTTCTTT.

The chain combines TRBV6-5 with TRBJ1-4; weak D call: TRBD1 (6 bases). The CDR3 is 15 amino acids. The V and J ends lost 1 base and 8 bases respectively, with 14 bases between them. CDR1 is MNHEY and CDR2 is SVGAGI in the germline V gene. This chain's CDR3 is CASSYFRGRGEKLFF. In nucleotides, the CDR3 is TGTGCCAGCAGTTACTTTCGGGGGCGCGGAGAAAAACTGTTTTTT.

The chain's CDR3 is CASSRRGQGRDEQYF. As DNA, the CDR3 is TGTGCCAGCAGTCGCCGGGGACAGGGTAGGGACGAGCAGTACTTC. V gene TRBV7-2 combines with J gene TRBJ2-5, with TRBD1 matching over 9 bases. The J call is in doubt because the DNA end fits TRBJ2-7 better. The germline V gene encodes CDR1 SGHTA and CDR2 FQGNSA. This CDR3 has 15 amino acids.

The table lists this clone with a count of one. The chain combines TRBV5-1 with TRBJ2-7; 8 bases align to TRBD1. This CDR3 contains 12 residues. The germline V gene has CDR1 SGHRS and CDR2 YFSETQ. V was clipped by 6 bases and J by 5 bases; unmatched bases: 4. In DNA, the CDR3 is TGCGCCAGCAAGGACAGGGCGGACGAGCAGTACTTC. Amino acid sequence: CASKDRADEQYF.

V gene TRBV19 combines with J gene TRBJ1-4; tentative D call: TRBD1 (5 bases). CDR1 and CDR2 (germline): LNHDA, SQIVND (reference sequence). This CDR3 region has 14 residues. V shed 0 bases and J shed 7 bases, with 9 bases lying between them. The CDR3, as DNA: TGTGCCAGTAGTATAGACCGCCAGGGTGAAAAACTGTTTTTT. It translates to CASSIDRQGEKLFF.

The chain joins TRBV4-2 to TRBJ2-5; 8 nucleotides match TRBD2. After removal of 4 bases from V and 4 bases from J, the junction contained 11 bases not matched to a gene. Germline loops: CDR1 LGHNA, CDR2 YNFKEQ. This CDR3 region has 16 residues. The CDR3 sequence is CASSPTGRAGGETQYF. The CDR3 region has the DNA TGTGCCAGCAGCCCGACCGGGAGGGCGGGAGGAGAGACCCAGTACTTC.

CDR3 residues: CASTLPGPMNTEAFF. The CDR3 bases are TGTGCCAGCACCCTTCCGGGACCCATGAACACTGAAGCTTTCTTT. The chain employs TRBV7-9 and TRBJ1-1; possibly TRBD1 for D (5 bases). The CDR3 consists of 15 residues. Germline assignment: CDR1 SEHNR and CDR2 FQNEAQ (reference sequence). V was cut by 7 bases and J by 0 bases, with 15 bases left in between. The full variable domain, with the rest looked up from reference TRBV7-9 and TRBJ1-1, is DTGVSQNPRHKITKRGQNVTFRCDPISEHNRLYWYRQTLGQGPEFLTYFQNEAQLEKSRLLSDRFSAERPKGSFSTLEIQRTEQGDSAMYLCASTLPGPMNTEAFFGQGTRLTVV.

The chain employs TRBV7-6 and TRBJ2-3; 7 bases are shared with TRBD1. The CDR3 is made up of 15 amino acids. V lost 5 bases and J lost 0; bases outside the gene matches: 5. CDR1 and CDR2 (germline): SGHVS, FNYEAQ. The chain's CDR3 is CASSPRTGSTDTQYF. For the CDR3, the DNA is TGTGCCAGCAGCCCGAGGACAGGTAGCACAGATACGCAGTATTTT.

The chain carries TRBV7-9 and TRBJ2-3; a possible D gene is TRBD2 (6 bases). The germline V gene encodes CDR1 SEHNR and CDR2 FQNEAQ (reference sequence). CDR3 length: 16 residues. Trimming removed 1 base from V and 0 bases from J, with 11 bases in between. The DNA for the CDR3 is TGTGCCAGCAGCTTAGGGCTAGCGACTAGCACAGATACGCAGTATTTT. This sequence encodes CASSLGLATSTDTQYF.